Listed here are 25 T cell receptor beta chains from one sample, sequenced in a study of CD8 T cells in Susac syndrome (dated by TCRdb to the late 2010s). The library was produced with the immunoSEQ multiplex PCR assay. RNA was extracted using the RNeasy kit, and roughly 0.5 to 1 microgram was reverse transcribed with random hexamers. TCRdb trimmed public reads at Q25 via fastp, called clones via MiXCR and kept in-frame beta chains. CDR3 protein sequences are deduplicated, and each keeps its most common genes and DNA. Recorded for this sample are fewer than 80,000 distinct CDR3 sequences; roughly 95% of them occurred a single time. About 0.5% of the sample rests with the top ten. Sequenced material: CD8+ T cells from PBMCs. Receptors originate from a human donor with Susac syndrome.

The rearrangement uses TRBV7-8 and TRBJ2-1; 8 bases fit TRBD1. The CDR3 contains 14 residues. After removal of 5 bases from V and 5 bases from J, the junction contained 5 bases not matched to a gene. Germline-derived CDR1 and CDR2 are SGHVS and FQNEAQ. Here the CDR3 reads CASSPDRVNNEQFF. The DNA for the CDR3 is TGTGCCAGCAGCCCGGACAGGGTCAACAATGAGCAGTTCTTC.

The J gene is TRBJ1-6, the V gene TRBV6-4, with D maybe TRBD1 (5 bases). This CDR3 has 14 residues. Trimming took 2 bases from V and 6 from J, leaving 8 bases between them. CDR1 is MRHNA and CDR2 is SNTAGT in the germline V gene. The CDR3 DNA follows: TGTGCCAGCAGTGACGGGGCAGTTAATTCACCCCTCCACTTT. Its translation is CASSDGAVNSPLHF.

The genes are TRBV7-9 and TRBJ2-2, with no clear D. The V gene's germline CDR1 is SEHNR and CDR2 FQNEAQ (reference sequence). The CDR3 covers 15 residues. The ends were cut back, 5 bases at V and 4 bases at J, with 14 bases in the middle. The DNA of the CDR3 is TGTGCCAGCAGCGCTCCCCTTTTATCCACCGGGGAGCTGTTTTTT. It codes for CASSAPLLSTGELFF. The full variable domain, its missing parts supplied by reference TRBV7-9 and TRBJ2-2, is DTGVSQNPRHKITKRGQNVTFRCDPISEHNRLYWYRQTLGQGPEFLTYFQNEAQLEKSRLLSDRFSAERPKGSFSTLEIQRTEQGDSAMYLCASSAPLLSTGELFFGEGSRLTVL.

The chain combines TRBV6-2 or TRBV6-3 with TRBJ2-1; D is perhaps TRBD1 or TRBD2 (7 bases each). This CDR3 is 15 amino acids long. The germline gives CDR1 MNHEY, CDR2 SVGEGT. Deletions cut 7 bases from V and 4 bases from J, with 17 bases between. CDR3 bases: TGTGCCAGCACTCAGGGGGGGTTGGGGTACAATGAGCAGTTCTTC. Residues: CASTQGGLGYNEQFF.

The rearrangement joins TRBV18 to TRBJ2-1; 8 bases match TRBD1. V shed 0 bases, J shed 5 bases, and the junction held 6 bases outside the gene matches. Per germline, CDR1 KGHSH and CDR2 LQKENI. The CDR3 spans 16 residues. DNA of the CDR3: TGTGCCAGCTCACCACCGGGACAGGCATATAACAATGAGCAGTTCTTC. Amino acid sequence: CASSPPGQAYNNEQFF.

The V gene is TRBV10-3, the J gene TRBJ2-3; 8 positions agree with TRBD1. With 6 bases clipped from V and 3 bases from J, the junction kept 5 bases outside the gene matches. CDR3 length: 14 amino acids. Germline V gives CDR1 ENHRY, CDR2 SYGVKD. CDR3 residues: CAISQGARTDTQYF. The CDR3 nucleotides are TGTGCCATCAGCCAGGGGGCGCGGACAGATACGCAGTATTTT.

This clonotype was detected once. V gene TRBV27 combines with J gene TRBJ2-3, with TRBD1 as a possible D gene (5 bases). The germline CDR1 and CDR2 sequences are MNHEY and SMNVEV (reference sequence). CDR3 size: 17 residues. Trimming stripped 6 bases from V and 0 bases from J, with 19 bases between. CDR3 amino acids: CASSSVGQGKSTDTQYF. Written as DNA, the CDR3 is TGTGCCAGCAGCTCCGTGGGCCAGGGCAAAAGCACAGATACGCAGTATTTT.

The V and J genes are TRBV2 and TRBJ2-5; no definite D call. V lost 7 bases and J 2 bases, leaving 11 bases between the germline ends. CDR1 SNHLY and CDR2 FYNNEI come from the germline V gene. The CDR3 extends over 13 amino acids. CDR3 coding DNA: TGTGCCAGCATAAACAGAGTTCAAGAGACCCAGTACTTC. This translates into CASINRVQETQYF.

This clonotype was detected only once. V gene TRBV6-6 combines with J gene TRBJ2-7; tentatively, D is TRBD1 or TRBD2 (5 bases each). Trimming left V 7 bases short and J 2 bases short, with 12 bases between. Germline values: CDR1 MNHNY, CDR2 SVGAGI (reference sequence). The CDR3 sequence is 13 residues long. The CDR3 here is CASTSGAPYEQYF. CDR3 DNA sequence: TGTGCCAGCACCTCCGGGGCCCCCTACGAGCAGTACTTC.

The CDR3: CASSQDLGAAKNIQYF. The CDR3 DNA reads as TGCGCCAGCAGCCAAGATCTGGGTGCGGCCAAAAACATTCAGTACTTC. The chain recombines TRBV4-3 with TRBJ2-4; D is unresolved. Germline V gene data show CDR1 as LGHNA and CDR2 as YSLEER. The CDR3 runs 16 residues. V gave up 0 bases and J gave up 1 base, with 10 bases separating them.

The chain carries TRBV6-5 and TRBJ2-3; D gene unclear. Trimming took 7 bases from V and 2 from J, leaving 7 bases between them. The CDR3 spans 12 residues. From germline, CDR1 is MNHEY and CDR2 SVGAGI. The CDR3 DNA sequence: TGTGCCAGCAATCCACCCACAGATACGCAGTATTTT. Its protein product is CASNPPTDTQYF.

The chain couples TRBV5-1 to TRBJ1-2; D call uncertain. CDR3 length: 14 amino acids. Per the germline V gene, CDR1 is SGHRS and CDR2 is YFSETQ. The ends were cut back, 0 bases at V and 4 bases at J, with 10 bases in the middle. CDR3 coding DNA: TGCGCCAGCAGCTTGGATGACCGCACCTATGGCTACACCTTC. Its protein is CASSLDDRTYGYTF.

The rearrangement links TRBV10-3 to TRBJ2-3; TRBD1 or TRBD2 may be the D gene (5 bases each). CDR1 is ENHRY, CDR2 SYGVKD, per germline. The ends were cut back, 8 bases at V and 2 bases at J, with 14 bases in the middle. CDR3 length: 14 amino acids. The CDR3 sequence is CAIRGRGNTDTQYF. The CDR3 DNA reads TGTGCCATCCGGGGAAGGGGAAACACAGATACGCAGTATTTT.

This sequence joins TRBV12-3 or TRBV12-4 and TRBJ1-6; no clear D. The CDR3 covers 14 residues. Trimming stripped 7 bases from V and 6 bases from J, with 13 bases between. CDR3: CASTTGRFNSPLHF. The CDR3 DNA follows: TGTGCCAGCACTACCGGACGGTTTAATTCACCCCTCCACTTT.

This rearrangement joins TRBV20-1 to TRBJ2-7; the match to TRBD2 covers 10 bases. V lost 0 bases to trimming and J lost 4 bases; unmatched junction nucleotides: 3. The CDR3 runs 14 residues. CDR1 is DFQATT and CDR2 is SNEGSKA in the germline V gene (reference sequence). The CDR3 DNA sequence: TGCAGTGCTAGAGATCTAGCGGGAGATTACGAGCAGTACTTC. This sequence encodes CSARDLAGDYEQYF.

J is TRBJ2-3 and V is TRBV24-1, with 11 bases that match TRBD1. The CDR3 loop spans 16 amino acids. Losses at the gene ends were 7 bases for V and 4 bases for J; bases not matched to a gene: 9. CDR1 is KGHDR, CDR2 SFDVKD, per germline. DNA for the CDR3: TGTGCCACCAGATCCTATGGACAGGGGGCATCAGATACGCAGTATTTT. Residues: CATRSYGQGASDTQYF.

The chain couples TRBV29-1 to TRBJ2-1, with D maybe TRBD1 (5 bases). This CDR3 region has 13 residues. The germline V gene has CDR1 SQVTM and CDR2 ANQGSEA. V was cut by 3 bases and J by 1 base, with 7 bases left in between. This CDR3 is CSVETVSYNEQFF. As DNA, the CDR3 is TGCAGCGTTGAGACAGTTTCCTACAATGAGCAGTTCTTC.

The chain combines TRBV6-2 or TRBV6-3 with TRBJ2-5; D possibly uses TRBD1 or TRBD2 (6 bases each). This CDR3 spans 14 amino acids. V lost 2 bases to trimming and J lost 4 bases, with 11 bases between them. Germline V gene data show CDR1 as MNHEY and CDR2 as SVGEGT. The CDR3, as DNA: TGTGCCAGCAGTTACAACGGGGGCATAGAGACCCAGTACTTC. It specifies CASSYNGGIETQYF.

The chain employs TRBV21-1 and TRBJ2-1; TRBD2 reflects the table's D call only, with no check against the DNA. TRBV21-1 is assigned pseudogene status. CDR3 size: 16 residues. As DNA, the CDR3 is TGTGCCAGCAGCAAAGACGGGCCGTTTTCCTACAATGAGCAGTTCTTC. Protein product: CASSKDGPFSYNEQFF.

The rearrangement links TRBV19 to TRBJ1-6; no reliable D call. The CDR3 is 17 residues long. The V end lost 1 base, the J end lost 0 bases, and 10 bases lay between the germline ends. Germline-derived CDR1 and CDR2 are LNHDA and SQIVND (reference sequence). The CDR3 loop reads CASSIADGSSYNSPLHF. CDR3 nucleotide sequence: TGTGCCAGTAGTATAGCGGACGGGAGCTCCTATAATTCACCCCTCCACTTT.

The V and J genes are TRBV7-9 and TRBJ2-7, with D possibly being TRBD1 or TRBD2 (5 bases each). This CDR3 has 13 amino acids. Germline V lookup: CDR1 SEHNR, CDR2 FQNEAQ (reference sequence). V was clipped by 5 bases and J by 5 bases, with 13 bases between them. CDR3 nucleotide sequence: TGTGCCAGCAGCCCTCGGGGCTTACACGAGCAGTACTTC. As protein: CASSPRGLHEQYF.

The chain uses TRBV25-1 and TRBJ2-7; maybe TRBD1 (6 bases). The CDR3 loop spans 17 amino acids. CDR1 and CDR2 from the germline V gene are MGHDK and SYGVNS. V lost 4 bases and J lost 1, with 20 bases in between. The CDR3 nucleotides are TGTGCCAGCAGTGTGTGGGAAAACAGGGTCGGGTCCTACGAGCAGTACTTC. This encodes CASSVWENRVGSYEQYF.

The rearrangement joins TRBV29-1 to TRBJ1-5, with D hard to call. The length of the CDR3 is 10 residues. V was shortened by 8 bases and J by 4 bases, with 6 bases between the two germline ends. CDR1 and CDR2 from the germline V gene are SQVTM and ANQGSEA. Written as DNA, the CDR3 is TGCAGCCTCGAGAATCAGCCCCAGCATTTT. It is translated as CSLENQPQHF.

This sequence joins TRBV7-9 and TRBJ1-5; possible D gene TRBD1, 5 bases. The germline CDR1 and CDR2 sequences are SEHNR and FQNEAQ (reference sequence). This CDR3 spans 14 amino acids. V gave up 3 bases and J gave up 6 bases, with 12 bases separating them. CDR3 in DNA: TGTGCCAGCAGCTTTGGGGGTTTGGGTCAGCCCCAGCATTTT. Encoded protein: CASSFGGLGQPQHF. Drawing the rest from reference TRBV7-9 and TRBJ1-5, the complete variable domain is DTGVSQNPRHKITKRGQNVTFRCDPISEHNRLYWYRQTLGQGPEFLTYFQNEAQLEKSRLLSDRFSAERPKGSFSTLEIQRTEQGDSAMYLCASSFGGLGQPQHFGDGTRLSIL.

The rearrangement joins TRBV7-2 to TRBJ1-4, with D unclear. The V gene lost 5 bases and the J gene lost 5 bases, with 12 bases spanning the gap. The germline gives CDR1 SGHTA, CDR2 FQGNSA. This CDR3 spans 14 amino acids. The CDR3 DNA reads as TGTGCCAGCAGCCCCCGGGCTCCGAATGAAAAACTGTTTTTT. Protein sequence: CASSPRAPNEKLFF.